The 9 T cell receptor beta chains reported below all come from one sample, sequenced in a study of T cell responses to AZD1222 COVID-19 vaccine. The protocol was immunoSEQ multiplex PCR, while the TCRdb copy is restricted to in-frame clones and leaves out a portion. The data contain just under 35,000 clones, around 88% of them singletons. Material: peripheral blood, obtained on day 0 of AZD1222 vaccination. The source of these receptors is an adult in good health.

As DNA, the CDR3 is TGTGCCAGCAGCCAACCCGGGGCACAGGGTTACGAGCAGTACTTC. This encodes CASSQPGAQGYEQYF. V is TRBV4-2 and J is TRBJ2-7, with TRBD1 as a possible D gene (6 bases). V lost 2 bases to trimming and J lost 4 bases, with 15 bases between them. The CDR3 contains 15 residues. Germline V gene data show CDR1 as LGHNA and CDR2 as YNFKEQ.

Regarding this clone: The junction departs from the called germline gene at one end, perhaps through a read error. This chain connects TRBV29-1 to TRBJ2-5; the D gene is possibly TRBD2 (6 bases). This CDR3 comprises 13 residues. Germline CDR1 and CDR2: SQVTM and ANQGSEA. CDR3: CSVEAGGWETQYF. Here the CDR3 DNA reads TGCAGCGTAGAAGCGGGTGGCTGGGAGACCCAGTACTTC.

The chain couples TRBV14 to TRBJ1-1, with a weak D call TRBD1 (5 bases). The germline CDR1 and CDR2 sequences are SGHDN and FVKESK. The V end lost 7 bases, the J end lost 0 bases, and 21 bases lay between the germline ends. The CDR3 loop spans 17 amino acids. Written as DNA, the CDR3 is TGTGCCAGCACCCCGGGGGTCGGGGGGAGATTGAACACTGAAGCTTTCTTT. Its protein product is CASTPGVGGRLNTEAFF.

This clone rates as medium-sized. The chain links TRBV7-9 to TRBJ1-3; unclear D gene. The V end lost 2 bases, the J end lost 0 bases, and 14 bases lay between the germline ends. Germline V gene sequence: CDR1 SEHNR, CDR2 FQNEAQ (reference sequence). The CDR3 length is 17 residues. This CDR3 is CASSLKLGPASGNTIYF. The DNA of the CDR3 is TGTGCCAGCAGCTTAAAACTCGGCCCCGCCTCTGGAAACACCATATATTTT.

V usage is TRBV5-4 and J usage is TRBJ2-2; D unclear. The germline V and J ends were trimmed by 0 bases and 4 bases, with 4 bases remaining between them. The CDR3 loop spans 13 amino acids. Germline-derived CDR1 and CDR2 are SGHNT and YYREEE (reference sequence). The chain's CDR3 is CASSLETTGELFF. The CDR3 coding sequence is TGTGCCAGCAGCTTGGAGACCACCGGGGAGCTGTTTTTT.

J is TRBJ1-4 and V is TRBV3-1 (or the pseudogene TRBV3-2); 7 positions match TRBD1. J gave up 4 bases and V 5 bases, and 13 bases lay outside the gene matches. CDR1 and CDR2 (germline): LGHDT, YNNKEL (reference sequence). The CDR3 has 17 amino acids. CDR3: CASSYPRHRDSNEKLFF. The CDR3 DNA is TGTGCCAGCAGCTACCCCCGCCACCGGGACAGTAATGAAAAACTGTTTTTT.

This clone is a singleton in its sample. V usage is TRBV6-5 and J usage is TRBJ2-5; 8 positions agree with TRBD2. The J segment lost 5 bases and the V segment lost 10 bases, leaving 9 bases of the junction unmatched. CDR3 length: 13 amino acids. The V gene's germline CDR1 is MNHEY and CDR2 SVGAGI. As DNA, the CDR3 is TGTGCCACCACCCCCAGCGGGAGTGAGACCCAGTACTTC. Protein sequence: CATTPSGSETQYF.

The CDR3 spells CASSPRGQETQYF. The CDR3 bases are TGCGCCAGCAGCCCCCGCGGACAAGAGACCCAGTACTTC. This chain connects TRBV10-2 to TRBJ2-5, with D unclear. The CDR3 has 13 residues. With 6 bases removed from V and 2 bases from J, the gap between germline ends came to 10 bases. The V gene's germline CDR1 is WSHSY and CDR2 SAAADI.

V and J are TRBV2 and TRBJ2-1; no reliable D call. This CDR3 has 11 residues. V was cut by 2 bases and J by 12 bases, with 8 bases left in between. The germline V gene encodes CDR1 SNHLY and CDR2 FYNNEI. The CDR3 nucleotides read TGTGCCAGCAGTGAACCGTCAGCGCAGTTCTTC. Protein product: CASSEPSAQFF.